The sample holds one count of the clone carrying this T cell receptor beta chain. The antigen remains undetermined. This sample stems from a study of T cell responses to AZD1222 COVID-19 vaccine. Findings of the study overall: Spike-wide vaccine-associated CD4 TCRs dominated at 160-218 and 743-854.

The data were produced by immunoSEQ multiplex PCR, yet TCRdb's version contains in-frame clones alone and is incomplete. Of about 190,000 clones in the sample, 75% to 90% are singletons; the top ten hold less than 3%. V shed 3 bases and J 0 bases; nucleotides not matched to a gene: 4. There are 16 residues in the CDR3. In germline, CDR1 is SGHDN, CDR2 FVKESK. V is TRBV14 and J is TRBJ1-2; 10 bases agree with TRBD1. Source: peripheral blood, taken on day 0 of MenACWY control vaccination. This TCR derives from an adult in good health. The CDR3 loop is CASSHAGTGANYGYTF. The CDR3 DNA reads TGTGCCAGCAGCCATGCCGGGACAGGGGCTAACTATGGCTACACCTTC.